This T cell receptor (beta chain) was sequenced for a study of cytomegalovirus exposure and HLA in healthy donors. Study-wide findings and caveats: 164 TCR beta chains were listed as cytomegalovirus-associated. In vitro assays verified that three CMV-associated chains recognized CMV antigens specifically. What a later analysis showed was that several of the most significant clusters appeared linked to common viral pathogens.

CDR1 is MDHEN, CDR2 SYDVKM, per germline. J gave up 4 bases and V 6 bases, and 6 bases lay outside the gene matches. The CDR3 spans 14 residues. The donors gave bone marrow, and they were healthy. 13 Jbeta primers and 60 Vbeta primers were used for the PCR. The method was immunoSEQ multiplex PCR; TCRdb's version includes in-frame clones alone and lacks a portion of them. The data show 120,000 to 150,000 clones, roughly 79% seen once. Regarding this clone: Its specificity is unknown.

V usage is TRBV28 and J usage is TRBJ1-5, with 7 bases aligning to TRBD1. The origin of this receptor is a woman aged 40 to 55 in good health and CMV-seropositive. The material sequenced was PBMCs. For the CDR3, the DNA is TGTGCCAGCAGGGCCCAACAGGGGAATCAGCCCCAGCATTTT. Its protein is CASRAQQGNQPQHF.